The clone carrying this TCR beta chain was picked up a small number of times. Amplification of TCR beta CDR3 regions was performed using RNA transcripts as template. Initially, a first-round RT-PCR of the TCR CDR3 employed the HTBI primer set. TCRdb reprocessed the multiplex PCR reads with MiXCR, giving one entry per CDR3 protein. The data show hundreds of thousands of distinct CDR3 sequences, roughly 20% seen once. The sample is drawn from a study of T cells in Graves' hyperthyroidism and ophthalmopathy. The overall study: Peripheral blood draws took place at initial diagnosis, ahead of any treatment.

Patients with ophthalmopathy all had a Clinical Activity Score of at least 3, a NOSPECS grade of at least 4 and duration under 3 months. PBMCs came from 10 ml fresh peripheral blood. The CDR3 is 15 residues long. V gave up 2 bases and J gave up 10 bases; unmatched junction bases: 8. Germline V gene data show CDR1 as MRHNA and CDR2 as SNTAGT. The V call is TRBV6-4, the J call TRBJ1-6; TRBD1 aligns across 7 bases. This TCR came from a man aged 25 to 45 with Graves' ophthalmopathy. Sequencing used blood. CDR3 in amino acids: CASSDGTAGRSPLHF. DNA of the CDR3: TGTGCCAGCAGTGACGGGACAGCTGGCCGGTCACCCCTCCACTTT.